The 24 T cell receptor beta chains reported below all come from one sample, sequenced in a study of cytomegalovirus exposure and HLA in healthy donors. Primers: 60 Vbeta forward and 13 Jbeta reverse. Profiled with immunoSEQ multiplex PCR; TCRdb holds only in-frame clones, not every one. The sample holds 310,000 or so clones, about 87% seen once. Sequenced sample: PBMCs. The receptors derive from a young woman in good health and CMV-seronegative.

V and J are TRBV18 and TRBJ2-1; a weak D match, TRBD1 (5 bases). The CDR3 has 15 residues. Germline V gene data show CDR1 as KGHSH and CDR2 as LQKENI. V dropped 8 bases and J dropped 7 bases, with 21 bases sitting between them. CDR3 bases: TGTGCCAGCGCCCCGTCAGGGCTAATGGTTAATGAGCAGTTCTTC. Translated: CASAPSGLMVNEQFF.

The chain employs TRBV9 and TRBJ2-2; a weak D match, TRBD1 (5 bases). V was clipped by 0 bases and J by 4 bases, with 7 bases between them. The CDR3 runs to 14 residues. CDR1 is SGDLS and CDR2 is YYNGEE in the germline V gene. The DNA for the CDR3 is TGTGCCAGCAGCGTAGGACAGCTCACCGGGGAGCTGTTTTTT. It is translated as CASSVGQLTGELFF.

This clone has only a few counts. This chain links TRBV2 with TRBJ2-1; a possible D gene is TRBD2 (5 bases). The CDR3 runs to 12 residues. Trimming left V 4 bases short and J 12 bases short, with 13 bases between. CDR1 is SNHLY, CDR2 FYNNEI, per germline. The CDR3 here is CASSGDYAAQFF. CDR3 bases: TGTGCCAGCAGTGGAGACTACGCGGCGCAGTTCTTC.

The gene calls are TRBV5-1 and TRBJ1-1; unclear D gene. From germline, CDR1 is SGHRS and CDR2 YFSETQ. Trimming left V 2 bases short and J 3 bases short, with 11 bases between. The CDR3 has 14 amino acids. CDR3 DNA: TGCGCCAGCAGCTTTCTTGGGCCCGACACTGAAGCTTTCTTT. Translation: CASSFLGPDTEAFF.

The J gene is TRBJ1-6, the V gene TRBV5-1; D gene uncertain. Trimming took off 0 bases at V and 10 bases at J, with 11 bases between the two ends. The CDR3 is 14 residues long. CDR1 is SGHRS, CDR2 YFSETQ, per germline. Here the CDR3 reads CASSLDGLRSPLHF. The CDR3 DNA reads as TGCGCCAGCAGCTTGGACGGACTTCGGTCACCCCTCCACTTT.

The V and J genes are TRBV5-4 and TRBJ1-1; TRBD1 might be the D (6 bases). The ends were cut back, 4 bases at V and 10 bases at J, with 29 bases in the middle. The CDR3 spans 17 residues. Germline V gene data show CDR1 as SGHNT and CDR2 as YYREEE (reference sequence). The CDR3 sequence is CASSPPGQGTLGGRAFF. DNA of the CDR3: TGTGCCAGCAGCCCCCCGGGACAAGGGACACTTGGAGGACGAGCTTTCTTT.

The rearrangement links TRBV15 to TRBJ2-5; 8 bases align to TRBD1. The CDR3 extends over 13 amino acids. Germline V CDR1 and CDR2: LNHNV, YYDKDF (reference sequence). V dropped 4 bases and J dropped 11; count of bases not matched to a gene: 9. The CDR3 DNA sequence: TGTGCCACCAGCAACAGGGGGACGGGGGAGCAGTACTTC. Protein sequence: CATSNRGTGEQYF.

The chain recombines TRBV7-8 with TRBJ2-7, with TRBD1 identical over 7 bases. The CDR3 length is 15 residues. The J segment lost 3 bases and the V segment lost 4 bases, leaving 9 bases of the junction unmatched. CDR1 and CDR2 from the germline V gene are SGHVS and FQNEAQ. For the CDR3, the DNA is TGTGCCAGCAGCTCCGACAGGGTCGGGGACTACGAGCAGTACTTC. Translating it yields CASSSDRVGDYEQYF.

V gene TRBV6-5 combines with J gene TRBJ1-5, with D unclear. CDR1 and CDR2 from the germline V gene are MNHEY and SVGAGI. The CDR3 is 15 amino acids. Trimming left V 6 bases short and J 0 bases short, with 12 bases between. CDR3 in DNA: TGTGCCAGCAGCCTCACGAGTAATAGCAATCAGCCCCAGCATTTT. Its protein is CASSLTSNSNQPQHF.

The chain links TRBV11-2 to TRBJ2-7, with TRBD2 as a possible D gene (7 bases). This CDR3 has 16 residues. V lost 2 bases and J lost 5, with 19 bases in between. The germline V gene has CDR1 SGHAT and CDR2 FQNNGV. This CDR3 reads CASSLRGGTLTDEQYF. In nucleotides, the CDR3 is TGTGCCAGCAGCTTAAGGGGGGGAACTCTAACGGACGAGCAGTACTTC. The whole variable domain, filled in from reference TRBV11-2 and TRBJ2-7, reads EAGVAQSPRYKIIEKRQSVAFWCNPISGHATLYWYQQILGQGPKLLIQFQNNGVVDDSQLPKDRFSAERLKGVDSTLKIQPAKLEDSAVYLCASSLRGGTLTDEQYFGPGTRLTVT.

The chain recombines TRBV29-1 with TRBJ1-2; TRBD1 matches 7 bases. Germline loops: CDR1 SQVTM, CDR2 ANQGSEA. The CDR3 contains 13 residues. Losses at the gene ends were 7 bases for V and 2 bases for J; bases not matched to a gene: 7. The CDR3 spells CSDRDSSNYGYTF. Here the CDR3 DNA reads TGCAGCGACCGGGACAGTTCGAACTATGGCTACACCTTC.

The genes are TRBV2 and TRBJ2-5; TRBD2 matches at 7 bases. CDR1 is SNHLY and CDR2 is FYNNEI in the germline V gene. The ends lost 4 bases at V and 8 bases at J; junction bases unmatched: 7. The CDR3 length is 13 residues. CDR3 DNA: TGTGCCAGCAGTGTGGATTCTAGCGGAACCCAGTACTTC. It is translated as CASSVDSSGTQYF.

In DNA form, the CDR3 reads TGCGCCAGCAGCTTGGAGGGGGATCGGTACGAGCAGTACTTC. Its protein product is CASSLEGDRYEQYF. V and J are TRBV5-1 and TRBJ2-7; maybe TRBD1 (6 bases). CDR1 and CDR2 from the germline V gene are SGHRS and YFSETQ. CDR3 length: 14 residues. V shed 0 bases and J shed 4 bases, with 11 bases lying between them.

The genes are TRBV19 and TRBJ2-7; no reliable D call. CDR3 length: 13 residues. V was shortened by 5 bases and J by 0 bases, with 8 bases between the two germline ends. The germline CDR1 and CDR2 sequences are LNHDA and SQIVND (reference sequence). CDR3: CASSYGSSYEQYF. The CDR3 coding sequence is TGTGCCAGTAGTTATGGTAGCTCCTACGAGCAGTACTTC.

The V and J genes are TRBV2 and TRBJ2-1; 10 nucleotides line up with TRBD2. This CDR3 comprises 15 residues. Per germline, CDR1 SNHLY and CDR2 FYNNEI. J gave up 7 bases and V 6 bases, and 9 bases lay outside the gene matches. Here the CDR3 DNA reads TGTGCCAGCAGCAGGGGTAGCGGGGGGCGAAATGAGCAGTTCTTC. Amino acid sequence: CASSRGSGGRNEQFF.

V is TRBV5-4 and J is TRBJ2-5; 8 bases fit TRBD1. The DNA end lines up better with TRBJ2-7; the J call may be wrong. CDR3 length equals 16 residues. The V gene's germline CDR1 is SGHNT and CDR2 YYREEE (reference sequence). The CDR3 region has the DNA TGTGCCAGCAGCTTACCCGGACAGGGTAGATTGTACGAGCAGTACTTC. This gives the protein CASSLPGQGRLYEQYF.

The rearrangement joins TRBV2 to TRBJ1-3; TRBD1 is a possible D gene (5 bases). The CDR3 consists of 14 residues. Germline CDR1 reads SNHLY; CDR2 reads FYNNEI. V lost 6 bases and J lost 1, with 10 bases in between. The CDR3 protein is CASRDPGSGNTIYF. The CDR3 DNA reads TGTGCCAGCAGAGATCCAGGGTCTGGAAACACCATATATTTT.

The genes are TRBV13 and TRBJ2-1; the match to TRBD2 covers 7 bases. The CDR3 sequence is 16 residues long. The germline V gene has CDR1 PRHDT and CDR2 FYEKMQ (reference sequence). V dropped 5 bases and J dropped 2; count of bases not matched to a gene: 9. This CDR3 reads CASSHSLAATYNEQFF. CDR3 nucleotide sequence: TGTGCCAGCAGCCATTCCCTAGCGGCAACCTACAATGAGCAGTTCTTC.

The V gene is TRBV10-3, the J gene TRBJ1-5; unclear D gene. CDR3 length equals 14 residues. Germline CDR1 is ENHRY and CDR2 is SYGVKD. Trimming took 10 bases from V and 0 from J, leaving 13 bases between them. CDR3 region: CATNDINSNQPQHF. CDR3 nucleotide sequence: TGTGCCACCAACGACATAAATAGCAATCAGCCCCAGCATTTT.

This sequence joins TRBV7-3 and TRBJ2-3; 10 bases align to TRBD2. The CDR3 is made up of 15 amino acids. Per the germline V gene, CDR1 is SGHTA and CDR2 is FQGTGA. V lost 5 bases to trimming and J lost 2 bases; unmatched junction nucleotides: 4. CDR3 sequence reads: CASSLSGGYTDTQYF. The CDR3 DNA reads TGTGCCAGCAGCCTTAGCGGGGGGTACACAGATACGCAGTATTTT.

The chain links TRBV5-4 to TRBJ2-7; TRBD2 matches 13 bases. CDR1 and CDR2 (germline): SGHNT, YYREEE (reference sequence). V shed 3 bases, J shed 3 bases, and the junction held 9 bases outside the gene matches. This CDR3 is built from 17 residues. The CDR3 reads CASSSGTSGVLRYEQYF. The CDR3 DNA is TGTGCCAGCAGCTCTGGGACTAGCGGGGTTTTACGCTACGAGCAGTACTTC.

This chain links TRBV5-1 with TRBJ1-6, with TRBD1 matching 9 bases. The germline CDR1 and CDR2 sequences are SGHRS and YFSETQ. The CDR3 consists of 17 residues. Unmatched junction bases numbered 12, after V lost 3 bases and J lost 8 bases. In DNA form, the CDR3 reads TGCGCCAGCAGCTCCACCGGGACAGGGTGGTTGGATTCACCCCTCCACTTT. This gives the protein CASSSTGTGWLDSPLHF.

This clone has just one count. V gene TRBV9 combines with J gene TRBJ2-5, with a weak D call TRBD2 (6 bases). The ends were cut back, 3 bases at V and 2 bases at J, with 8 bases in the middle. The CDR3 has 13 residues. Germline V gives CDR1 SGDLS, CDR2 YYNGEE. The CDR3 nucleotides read TGTGCCAGCAGCGGGACTATACAAGAGACCCAGTACTTC. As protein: CASSGTIQETQYF. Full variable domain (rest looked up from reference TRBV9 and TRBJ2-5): DSGVTQTPKHLITATGQRVTLRCSPRSGDLSVYWYQQSLDQGLQFLIQYYNGEERAKGNILERFSAQQFPDLHSELNLSSLELGDSALYFCASSGTIQETQYFGPGTRLLVL.

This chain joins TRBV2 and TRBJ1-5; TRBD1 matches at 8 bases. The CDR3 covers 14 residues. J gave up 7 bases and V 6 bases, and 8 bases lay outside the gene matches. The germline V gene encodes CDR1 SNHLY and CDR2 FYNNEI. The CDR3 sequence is CASRDDRGAQPQHF. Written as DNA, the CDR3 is TGTGCCAGCAGAGACGACAGGGGCGCCCAGCCCCAGCATTTT.